The 14 T cell receptor beta chains below come from one sample, sequenced in a study of OX40 agonist ivuxolimab in advanced cancers. Sequencing used immunoSEQ multiplex PCR; TCRdb keeps in-frame clones, though not all of them. Of over 95,000 clones listed, approximately 95% are singletons. The sample was CD4+ or CD8+ T cells sorted from blood, taken in a trial of the OX40 agonist ivuxolimab. Source of these receptors: an adult with an advanced solid tumor such as melanoma, head and neck, liver or kidney cancer.

The chain carries TRBV7-3 and TRBJ2-1; D remains unclear. V lost 2 bases, J lost 2 bases, and 4 bases lay in between. The CDR3 is 13 residues long. Germline V gene sequence: CDR1 SGHTA, CDR2 FQGTGA. CDR3 protein: CASSLLAYNEQFF. CDR3 bases: TGTGCCAGCAGCTTACTAGCCTACAATGAGCAGTTCTTC. The full variable domain, in which reference TRBV7-3 and TRBJ2-1 provide the parts outside the CDR3, is GAGVSQTPSNKVTEKGKYVELRCDPISGHTALYWYRQSLGQGPEFLIYFQGTGAADDSGLPNDRFFAVRPEGSVSTLKIQRTERGDSAVYLCASSLLAYNEQFFGPGTRLTVL.

This clone has just one count. Other nucleotide sequences from this sample produce the same CDR3. The chain is built from TRBV6-5 and TRBJ2-7, with D maybe TRBD1 (5 bases). The CDR3 extends over 13 amino acids. V shed 0 bases and J shed 4 bases, with 7 bases lying between them. In germline, CDR1 is MNHEY, CDR2 SVGAGI. The CDR3 DNA follows: TGTGCCAGCAGTTACTCAGGGGTTTACGAGCAGTACTTC. Translating gives CASSYSGVYEQYF.

The V call is TRBV7-9, the J call TRBJ2-7; 7 bases are shared with TRBD2. V lost 4 bases and J lost 5; bases outside the gene matches: 11. This CDR3 has 15 amino acids. In germline, CDR1 is SEHNR, CDR2 FQNEAQ (reference sequence). CDR3 DNA: TGTGCCAGCAGCTCTCCTAGGTGGGGGGGAAACGAGCAGTACTTC. The encoded protein is CASSSPRWGGNEQYF. Variable domain in full (rest from reference TRBV7-9 and TRBJ2-7): DTGVSQNPRHKITKRGQNVTFRCDPISEHNRLYWYRQTLGQGPEFLTYFQNEAQLEKSRLLSDRFSAERPKGSFSTLEIQRTEQGDSAMYLCASSSPRWGGNEQYFGPGTRLTVT.

This chain's CDR3 is CASSPARGDNEQFF. CDR3 DNA sequence: TGTGCCAGCTCACCAGCCAGGGGGGACAATGAGCAGTTCTTC. The chain carries TRBV18 and TRBJ2-1, with TRBD1 as a possible D gene (7 bases). CDR3 length: 14 amino acids. The ends were cut back, 2 bases at V and 5 bases at J, with 10 bases in the middle. In germline, CDR1 is KGHSH, CDR2 LQKENI.

CDR3 nucleotides: TGTGCCAGCAGTTTACCGAGCACAGATACGCAGTATTTT. Protein: CASSLPSTDTQYF. This sequence joins TRBV27 and TRBJ2-3; D is unclear. V lost 2 bases, J lost 0 bases, and 3 bases lay in between. This CDR3 has 13 amino acids. The germline V gene encodes CDR1 MNHEY and CDR2 SMNVEV (reference sequence).

This clone was recorded only once. This chain joins TRBV4-3 and TRBJ1-3, with TRBD1 matching 7 bases. The CDR3 covers 15 residues. V shed 1 base, J shed 2 bases, and the junction held 2 bases outside the gene matches. Germline loops: CDR1 LGHNA, CDR2 YSLEER. CDR3 in amino acids: CASSQAGTAGNTIYF. The CDR3 nucleotides are TGCGCCAGCAGCCAAGCCGGGACAGCTGGAAACACCATATATTTT.

The rearrangement joins TRBV10-1 to TRBJ2-1, with D perhaps TRBD1 (6 bases). V was trimmed by 2 bases and J by 7 bases, leaving 12 bases between them. The CDR3 extends over 14 amino acids. Per germline, CDR1 WNHNN and CDR2 SYGVQD (reference sequence). This CDR3 is CASSEPGTLNEQFF. The CDR3, as DNA: TGCGCCAGCAGTGAGCCAGGGACATTGAATGAGCAGTTCTTC.

As concerns this clone: This specimen includes other DNA sequences encoding the same CDR3. This chain links TRBV28 with TRBJ1-5; no clear D. The CDR3 spans 11 residues. Germline V gene lookup returns CDR1 MDHEN and CDR2 SYDVKM. Trimming stripped 4 bases from V and 4 bases from J, with 2 bases between. The CDR3 reads CASSYNQPQHF. The CDR3 coding sequence is TGTGCCAGCAGTTATAATCAGCCCCAGCATTTT. The variable domain in full, with the rest retrieved from reference TRBV28 and TRBJ1-5, is DVKVTQSSRYLVKRTGEKVFLECVQDMDHENMFWYRQDPGLGLRLIYFSYDVKMKEKGDIPEGYSVSREKKERFSLILESASTNQTSMYLCASSYNQPQHFGDGTRLSIL.

The chain uses TRBV7-9 and TRBJ1-1; no definite D call. The CDR3 has 16 residues. V lost 2 bases and J lost 4, with 17 bases in between. Per the germline V gene, CDR1 is SEHNR and CDR2 is FQNEAQ (reference sequence). The CDR3 DNA is TGTGCCAGCAGCTTAATCGACGGAGGCCGAACCACTGAAGCTTTCTTT. It is translated as CASSLIDGGRTTEAFF.

This clone was counted once. The chain joins TRBV11-2 to TRBJ2-7, with TRBD1 matching 8 bases. Looked up from germline, CDR1 is SGHAT and CDR2 is FQNNGV. Trimming removed 5 bases from V and 2 bases from J; junction bases left unmatched: 8. CDR3 length equals 15 residues. The CDR3 DNA reads TGTGCCAGCAGCACAAGGACAGGGAGAGCCTACGAGCAGTACTTC. This gives the protein CASSTRTGRAYEQYF.

This sequence joins TRBV4-2 and TRBJ2-7; TRBD2 agrees at 8 bases. Germline loops: CDR1 LGHNA, CDR2 YNFKEQ. Trimming took 5 bases from V and 4 from J; bases not matched to a gene: 7. CDR3 length: 14 residues. The CDR3 DNA reads as TGTGCCAGCAGCTACGGGGGGGGCCGTTACGAGCAGTACTTC. This encodes CASSYGGGRYEQYF.

This clone has just a few counts. V is TRBV7-9 and J is TRBJ1-3, with a possible D match to TRBD1 (6 bases). This CDR3 is 16 amino acids long. V lost 4 bases and J 0 bases, leaving 13 bases between the germline ends. Per the germline V gene, CDR1 is SEHNR and CDR2 is FQNEAQ (reference sequence). This CDR3 reads CASSSDSSFSGNTIYF. CDR3 sequence (DNA): TGTGCCAGCAGCTCGGACAGTTCCTTCTCTGGAAACACCATATATTTT.

As DNA, the CDR3 is TGCGCCAGCAGTGAGTCCGACATCCCCACAGATACGCAGTATTTT. Translating it yields CASSESDIPTDTQYF. This chain joins TRBV10-1 and TRBJ2-3; D remains ambiguous. The CDR3 is made up of 15 amino acids. Looked up from germline, CDR1 is WNHNN and CDR2 is SYGVQD (reference sequence). Trimming pared 0 bases from V and 2 bases from J, leaving 9 bases between.

The chain combines TRBV4-2 with TRBJ2-5; no reliable D call. Germline V gives CDR1 LGHNA, CDR2 YNFKEQ. This CDR3 is 13 amino acids long. V lost 3 bases and J lost 5, with 10 bases in between. The CDR3 region has the DNA TGTGCCAGCAGCCAGATGGACGGGGAGACCCAGTACTTC. Amino acids: CASSQMDGETQYF.